These T cell receptor beta chains were read from a single sample in a study of OX40 agonist ivuxolimab in advanced cancers. Generated by immunoSEQ multiplex PCR, the TCRdb table keeps only in-frame clones and is missing some. The top ten hold over 1.3% of the sample, which has 60,000 to 75,000 clones, approximately 80% seen once. This sample comprised CD4+ or CD8+ T cells sorted from blood, obtained in a trial of the OX40 agonist ivuxolimab. Source of these receptors: an adult with an advanced solid tumor such as melanoma, head and neck, liver or kidney cancer. Each CDR3 is given with its conserved first and last residue. The D gene is left open where the match is weak. For some rows the clone size is stated as once, few or many, or as a class when expanded; others skip it.

clone_size d_call j_call v_call cdr3_aa cdr3_nt
once TRBD1 TRBJ2-7 TRBV28 CASRRTGSYEQYF TGTGCCAGCAGACGGACAGGCTCCTACGAGCAGTACTTC
- TRBD2 TRBJ2-3 TRBV7-2 CASSSTSGGSTQYF TGTGCCAGCAGCTCAACTAGCGGGGGAAGTACGCAGTATTTT
- - TRBJ1-3 TRBV2 CASSAVSGNTIYF TGTGCCAGCAGTGCCGTATCCGGAAACACCATATATTTT
- - TRBJ1-2 TRBV10-3 CAISRQRNYGYTF TGTGCCATCAGCCGACAGAGGAACTATGGCTACACCTTC
- - TRBJ1-2 TRBV7-9 CASSPPRVVYGYTF TGTGCCAGCAGCCCTCCACGGGTCGTCTATGGCTACACCTTC
once - TRBJ2-1 TRBV7-9 CASSYSPRASREQFF TGTGCCAGCAGCTACTCACCTAGGGCTAGTCGTGAGCAGTTCTTC
- TRBD2 TRBJ2-5 TRBV4-2 CASSRERGGPETQYF TGTGCCAGCAGCCGGGAGCGGGGGGGCCCTGAGACCCAGTACTTC
- - TRBJ2-5 TRBV18 CASSPQGRGYQETQYF TGTGCCAGCTCACCACAGGGAAGGGGGTACCAAGAGACCCAGTACTTC
- - TRBJ1-2 TRBV29-1 CSVGHPGYGYTF TGCAGCGTTGGACATCCCGGATATGGCTACACCTTC
few - TRBJ1-5 TRBV27 CASSFGRGVGFGNQPQHF TGTGCCAGCAGTTTCGGTAGGGGAGTTGGCTTTGGCAATCAGCCCCAGCATTTT
many TRBD1 TRBJ1-2 TRBV30 CAWTDRAYGYTF TGTGCCTGGACGGACAGGGCGTATGGCTACACCTTC
- TRBD2 TRBJ2-3 TRBV28 CASSRNPRGGEGDTQYF TGTGCCAGCAGTCGGAATCCGCGGGGGGGAGAAGGAGATACGCAGTATTTT
- - TRBJ2-7 TRBV30 CAWSSRVYDEQYF TGTGCCTGGAGTTCCAGGGTTTACGACGAGCAGTACTTC
- - TRBJ2-6 TRBV10-1 CASSAEISGANVLTF TGCGCCAGCAGTGCTGAAATCTCTGGGGCCAACGTCCTGACTTTC
- TRBD1 TRBJ1-5 TRBV6-1 CANSQGAGVQPQHF TGTGCCAACAGTCAGGGGGCAGGGGTTCAGCCCCAGCATTTT
- - TRBJ1-2 TRBV19 CASSIEGRGYGYTF TGTGCCAGTAGTATAGAGGGCAGGGGCTATGGCTACACCTTC
- - TRBJ1-5 TRBV7-6 CASSLQYSNQPQHF TGTGCCAGCAGCTTACAGTATAGCAATCAGCCCCAGCATTTT
- - TRBJ1-3 TRBV18 CASTRAGRGNTIYF TGTGCCAGCACTAGAGCGGGGAGAGGAAACACCATATATTTT
- TRBD1 TRBJ1-2 TRBV5-6 CASSQKAGGTGNYGYTF TGTGCCAGCAGCCAGAAGGCAGGGGGTACTGGAAACTATGGCTACACCTTC
- - TRBJ1-2 TRBV29-1 CSVDGQVSNYGYTF TGCAGCGTTGACGGGCAGGTCTCTAACTATGGCTACACCTTC
- TRBD1 TRBJ2-5 TRBV28 CASSEGNRGRGQETQYF TGTGCCAGCAGTGAAGGGAACCGGGGCAGGGGGCAAGAGACCCAGTACTTC
- TRBD2 TRBJ2-5 TRBV6-1 CASSELAGGQETQYF TGTGCCAGCAGTGAACTAGCGGGGGGGCAAGAGACCCAGTACTTC
- - TRBJ2-7 TRBV7-2 CASSLVGVARHESYEQYF TGTGCCAGCAGCTTAGTTGGGGTGGCGCGCCACGAATCCTACGAGCAGTACTTC
- TRBD1 TRBJ2-7 TRBV6-1 CASSGQGAGEQYF TGTGCCAGCAGTGGACAGGGGGCAGGCGAGCAGTACTTC
- - TRBJ1-5 TRBV28 CASSFIGAGQPQHF TGTGCCAGCAGTTTTATCGGGGCTGGTCAGCCCCAGCATTTT
- - TRBJ2-1 TRBV18 CASSPSAGYEQFF TGTGCCAGCTCACCATCGGCGGGGTATGAGCAGTTCTTC
once TRBD1 TRBJ2-2 TRBV5-1 CASSEWTGGGGELFF TGCGCCAGCAGCGAGTGGACAGGGGGCGGCGGGGAGCTGTTTTTT
- - TRBJ1-2 TRBV20-1 CSAVDSYGYTF TGCAGTGCCGTCGATTCGTATGGCTACACCTTC
- TRBD2 TRBJ2-7 TRBV11-3 CASSLAGGREQYF TGTGCCAGCAGCCTAGCGGGGGGGCGCGAGCAGTACTTC
- - TRBJ2-7 TRBV2 CASRGFGFYEQYF TGTGCCAGCAGGGGGTTCGGATTCTACGAGCAGTACTTC
- - TRBJ1-5 TRBV6-1 CASSERFISGGNQPQHF TGTGCCAGCAGTGAAAGGTTTATTTCAGGGGGCAATCAGCCCCAGCATTTT
- - TRBJ2-3 TRBV5-1 CASERIPSTDTQYF TGCGCCAGCGAAAGGATCCCTAGCACAGATACGCAGTATTTT
- TRBD1 TRBJ2-7 TRBV19 CASSISITGQGYEQYF TGTGCCAGTAGTATAAGTATAACAGGACAGGGCTACGAGCAGTACTTC
- TRBD2 TRBJ2-1 TRBV7-9 CASSPGLAGGFYNEQFF TGTGCCAGCAGCCCGGGACTAGCGGGGGGATTCTACAATGAGCAGTTCTTC
- - TRBJ2-1 TRBV5-4 CASSQEYGTQQFF TGTGCCAGCAGCCAGGAATACGGGACACAGCAGTTCTTC
- - TRBJ2-2 TRBV14 CASSPTQGRTGELFF TGTGCCAGCAGCCCGACCCAGGGTCGAACCGGGGAGCTGTTTTTT
- - TRBJ1-1 TRBV11-2 CASSLMGDGEAFF TGTGCCAGCAGCTTAATGGGGGATGGTGAAGCTTTCTTT
- - TRBJ1-5 TRBV5-5 CASSLTSDQPQHF TGTGCCAGCAGCTTGACTAGCGATCAGCCCCAGCATTTT
- - TRBJ2-7 TRBV5-1 CASSPEGLSEQYF TGCGCCAGCAGCCCGGAGGGACTGAGCGAGCAGTACTTC
- TRBD1 TRBJ2-7 TRBV29-1 CSAGQAAYEQYF TGCAGCGCTGGACAGGCCGCCTACGAGCAGTACTTC
few TRBD2 TRBJ2-5 TRBV6-6 CASRLAGNLRETQYF TGTGCCAGCAGGCTAGCGGGAAACCTGAGGGAGACCCAGTACTTC
- - TRBJ1-5 TRBV11-2 CASSGHINQPQHF TGTGCCAGCAGTGGACATATCAATCAGCCCCAGCATTTT
- - TRBJ1-2 TRBV4-1 CASSDTGIANYGYTF TGCGCCAGCAGCGATACCGGGATTGCTAACTATGGCTACACCTTC